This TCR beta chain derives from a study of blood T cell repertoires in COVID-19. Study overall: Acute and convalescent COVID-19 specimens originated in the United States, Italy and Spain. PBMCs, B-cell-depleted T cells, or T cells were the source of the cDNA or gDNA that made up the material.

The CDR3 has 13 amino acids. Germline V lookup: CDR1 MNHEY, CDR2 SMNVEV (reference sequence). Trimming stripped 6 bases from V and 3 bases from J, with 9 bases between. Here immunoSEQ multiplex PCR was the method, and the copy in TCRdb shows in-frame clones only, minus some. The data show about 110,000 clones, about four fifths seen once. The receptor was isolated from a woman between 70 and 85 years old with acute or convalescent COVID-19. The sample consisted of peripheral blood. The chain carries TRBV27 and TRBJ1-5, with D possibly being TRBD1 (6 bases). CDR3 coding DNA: TGTGCCAGCAGGAGACAGGTCAATCAGCCCCAGCATTTT. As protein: CASRRQVNQPQHF.